This T cell receptor beta chain was sequenced in a study of response to subunit inactivated influenza vaccine (dated by TCRdb to 2016 to 2019). For the study in its entirety: Deep quantitative T cell receptor repertoire profiling was used in the study to track responses to a trivalent subunit inactivated influenza vaccine. Results the study describes overall, beyond this receptor: According to the authors, only a limited number of new T cells may be recruited by each seasonal influenza vaccination.

This clonotype was seen only a few times. The clone's antigen remains unknown. Base qualities are not at hand, and no much larger clone is one base apart. The method behind the library was RT-PCR. TCRdb names Illumina HiSeq 2500 as the instrument used. TCRdb passed the public sequencing reads through fastp at Q25 and MiXCR, retaining productive beta sequences. Rows matching on CDR3 protein sequence are summarized as one entry with the most common DNA and genes. The table for this sample lists more than 550,000 distinct CDR3 sequences; about 11% of them were counted only once. In total, the top ten clones hold 8% to 13% of the sample. These data were likewise used in another study, on T cells expressing NK-cell markers. As that second study puts it: TCR beta cDNA libraries were prepared using 5'RACE template switching, which introduced a universal primer site and unique molecular identifiers. Three sorted T-cell subsets (CD3+CD56+NKG2C+, CD3+CD56+NKG2C- and CD3+CD56-NKG2C+) from several donors had their TCR beta-chain repertoires profiled. Of the eight sequenced donors, seven were found to be HCMV-seropositive and one was found to be HCMV-seronegative. To restrict sorting to alphabetaTCR-expressing T cells, an anti-gammadeltaTCR antibody was added in several experiments. For roughly six donors, the dominant CD3+CD56+NKG2C+ clonotypes were among the top 10 CD8+ clonotypes and accounted for 1.0-7.0% of CD8+ T cells. Those dominant clonotypes were again the most abundant among CD3+CD56-NKG2C+ cells in a handful of donors, at about 25-60.1%. Whether the expanded NKG2C-expressing T cell clones were specific for HCMV antigens remained unclear. The study sequenced eight donors, all healthy volunteers chosen at random: three men and five women. To determine HCMV serostatus, a commercial ELISA kit was used to detect HCMV-specific IgG in serum. Ficoll density gradient centrifugation was used to isolate peripheral blood mononuclear cells from blood. For several donors, unsorted PBMC were also used to sequence bulk peripheral blood T-cell repertoires. cDNA synthesis was primed from the TCR beta constant segment and was followed by two successive PCR amplification steps. Sequencing of the libraries produced 2 x 150 bp reads on Illumina HiSeq 2000/2500, MiSeq or NextSeq. Reads were demultiplexed and grouped by UMI with MIGEC, and clonotypes were assembled and quantified with MiTCR. To exclude erroneous sequences, only TCR cDNA sequences supported by at least two reads were retained. The tcR package was used for downstream repertoire analysis, and clonotypes were matched across fractions by CDR3 nucleotide sequence plus V segment. VDJmatch was used to annotate antigen specificity against VDJdb, with one amino acid substitution in CDR3 permitted.

The specimen was PBMCs from blood, collected on the day of vaccination. The clonotype comes from a man aged 50 to 59 who received an inactivated influenza vaccine. Donor details come from another sample of the same person, matched by shared clones.

The CDR3 is CASTPGGAYEQYF. The base sequence is TGTGCCAGCACCCCCGGAGGTGCCTACGAGCAGTACTTC. The chain is made from TRBV28 and TRBJ2-7; TRBD2 is possibly the D segment (5 matching bases). Taken from the germline V gene, the CDR1 and CDR2 loops are MDHEN and SYDVKM. V drops 7 bases and J drops 2 bases, leaving 12 bases in between. Taken from cysteine to phenylalanine, the CDR3 has 13 residues. The read is trimmed to its CDR3 DNA, 39 bases read in frame from base 1.